Shown below are 30 T cell receptor beta chains from a single sample sequenced in a study of T cells in Graves' hyperthyroidism and ophthalmopathy. From RNA transcripts, TCR beta CDR3 regions were amplified. HTBI primers drove first-round RT-PCR of the TCR CDR3. Using its own MiXCR run on the multiplex PCR reads, TCRdb lists one record per CDR3 protein. The repertoire holds around 440,000 distinct CDR3 sequences, with about 15% as singletons. The sequenced sample consisted of blood. These TCRs come from a woman in her late teens or twenties with Graves' hyperthyroidism.

This clonotype came up a few times. The rearrangement links TRBV27 to TRBJ1-5; 8 bases fit TRBD1. Germline V CDR1 and CDR2: MNHEY, SMNVEV (reference sequence). J was trimmed by 3 bases and V by 4 bases; bases with no gene match: 8. CDR3 length equals 16 residues. The CDR3 bases are TGTGCCAGCAGTTGGACAGGGCGGGAAAACAATCAGCCCCAGCATTTT. Its protein is CASSWTGRENNQPQHF.

This clonotype occurred a few times. The chain joins TRBV29-1 to TRBJ2-6; TRBD1 is a possible D gene (5 bases). Germline V gene data show CDR1 as SQVTM and CDR2 as ANQGSEA. The CDR3 loop spans 14 amino acids. V lost 7 bases to trimming and J lost 1 base, with 11 bases between them. CDR3 amino acids: CSAKGDSGANVLTF. As DNA, the CDR3 is TGCAGCGCGAAAGGGGATTCTGGGGCCAACGTCCTGACTTTC.

This clonotype was picked up many times. This chain links TRBV5-1 with TRBJ2-5; 10 bases match TRBD1. The length of the CDR3 is 14 residues. Losses at the gene ends were 3 bases for V and 3 bases for J; bases not matched to a gene: 2. In germline, CDR1 is SGHRS, CDR2 YFSETQ. CDR3 sequence: CASSSGTGEETQYF. The CDR3 nucleotides are TGCGCCAGCAGCTCCGGGACAGGGGAAGAGACCCAGTACTTC.

This clonotype occurred a few times. One end of the junction is discordant with germline, which a read error may explain. J is TRBJ2-1 and V is TRBV28; D unclear. CDR3 length: 14 residues. Germline CDR1 is MDHEN and CDR2 is SYDVKM. CDR3 bases: TGTGCCAGCGGTTTTTCGACCAGAGGTCATGAGCAGTTCTTC. Translation: CASGFSTRGHEQFF.

This clonotype was seen ten or more times. The rearrangement links TRBV11-2 to TRBJ2-3; D gene uncertain. The V gene's germline CDR1 is SGHAT and CDR2 FQNNGV. The germline V and J ends were trimmed by 6 bases and 6 bases, with 7 bases remaining between them. The CDR3 consists of 11 residues. The CDR3 DNA reads as TGTGCCAGCAGGATCGGGGATACGCAGTATTTT. It specifies CASRIGDTQYF.

This clonotype was seen repeatedly, ten times or more. V usage is TRBV7-2 and J usage is TRBJ1-6; D is possibly TRBD1 (5 bases). Germline assignment: CDR1 SGHTA and CDR2 FQGNSA. This CDR3 has 14 residues. V was cut by 3 bases and J by 7 bases, with 10 bases left in between. The CDR3 DNA is TGTGCCAGCAGCTTGCCAGGGAGGAATTCACCCCTCCACTTT. Translated, it gives CASSLPGRNSPLHF.

The CDR3 sequence is CASSRNRGSRGYTF. The CDR3 nucleotides read TGTGCCAGCAGCCGGAACAGGGGTTCACGGGGCTACACCTTC. The J gene is TRBJ1-2, the V gene TRBV5-6; the match to TRBD1 covers 7 bases. The CDR3 is 14 amino acids. V shed 4 bases and J 8 bases; nucleotides not matched to a gene: 11. Germline V gives CDR1 SGHDT, CDR2 YYEEEE.

At least ten counts were recorded for this clonotype. The chain is built from TRBV2 and TRBJ2-7; D might be TRBD1 (5 bases). The CDR3 is made up of 15 amino acids. CDR1 and CDR2 (germline): SNHLY, FYNNEI. Trimming left V 3 bases short and J 2 bases short, with 14 bases between. CDR3 DNA sequence: TGTGCCAGCAGTGATCAGGACAAGGGGCCCTACGAGCAGTACTTC. It yields the protein CASSDQDKGPYEQYF.

Many counts were recorded for this clonotype. The chain joins TRBV20-1 to TRBJ2-1; 10 bases are shared with TRBD2. The germline V gene has CDR1 DFQATT and CDR2 SNEGSKA (reference sequence). Trimming removed 0 bases from V and 5 bases from J; junction bases left unmatched: 4. The CDR3 spans 15 residues. CDR3 amino acids: CSARDSSGGDNEQFF. For the CDR3, the DNA is TGCAGTGCTAGAGATTCCAGCGGGGGGGACAATGAGCAGTTCTTC.

The chain couples TRBV6-2 or TRBV6-3 to TRBJ2-2; D is unclear. V was pared by 5 bases and J by 6 bases, with 10 bases between. Germline-derived CDR1 and CDR2 are MNHEY and SVGEGT. CDR3 length equals 13 residues. CDR3 DNA: TGTGCCAGCAGTCCCGGATCATCCGGGGAGCTGTTTTTT. This sequence encodes CASSPGSSGELFF.

This chain connects TRBV6-2 or TRBV6-3 to TRBJ2-1; 8 bases agree with TRBD1. Germline CDR1 reads MNHEY; CDR2 reads SVGEGT. This CDR3 is built from 15 residues. V was pared by 6 bases and J by 7 bases, with 11 bases of the junction left unmatched. The CDR3 protein is CASRISRGPSNEQFF. The CDR3 nucleotides are TGTGCCAGCAGGATTAGCAGGGGGCCATCTAATGAGCAGTTCTTC.

In this sample, this clonotype turned up many times. V usage is TRBV7-9 and J usage is TRBJ2-1, with D possibly being TRBD1 or TRBD2 (6 bases each). V gave up 3 bases and J gave up 8 bases, with 14 bases separating them. The CDR3 has 14 amino acids. CDR1 is SEHNR, CDR2 FQNEAQ, per germline (reference sequence). DNA of the CDR3: TGTGCCAGCAGCTTTGGGGGGCGCCTCGATGAGCAGTTCTTC. Translating gives CASSFGGRLDEQFF. Filled out from reference TRBV7-9 and TRBJ2-1, the complete variable domain reads DTGVSQNPRHKITKRGQNVTFRCDPISEHNRLYWYRQTLGQGPEFLTYFQNEAQLEKSRLLSDRFSAERPKGSFSTLEIQRTEQGDSAMYLCASSFGGRLDEQFFGPGTRLTVL.

The chain uses TRBV9 and TRBJ2-2; D is ambiguous. The CDR3 consists of 14 residues. The V gene lost 1 base and the J gene lost 0 bases, with 4 bases spanning the gap. Germline values: CDR1 SGDLS, CDR2 YYNGEE. The CDR3 loop reads CASSVIANTGELFF. DNA of the CDR3: TGTGCCAGCAGCGTAATAGCGAACACCGGGGAGCTGTTTTTT. Full variable domain (remainder filled in from reference TRBV9 and TRBJ2-2): DSGVTQTPKHLITATGQRVTLRCSPRSGDLSVYWYQQSLDQGLQFLIQYYNGEERAKGNILERFSAQQFPDLHSELNLSSLELGDSALYFCASSVIANTGELFFGEGSRLTVL.

This clonotype has just a few counts. The V and J genes are TRBV4-2 and TRBJ1-4, with 7 bases fitting TRBD1. This CDR3 comprises 14 residues. In germline, CDR1 is LGHNA, CDR2 YNFKEQ. V was pared by 1 base and J by 8 bases, with 4 bases of the junction left unmatched. The chain's CDR3 is CASSQGDRGEKLFF. The CDR3 nucleotides read TGTGCCAGCAGCCAAGGGGACAGAGGGGAAAAACTGTTTTTT.

The genes are TRBV19 and TRBJ2-3; a possible D gene is TRBD2 (5 bases). V was shortened by 5 bases and J by 0 bases, with 12 bases between the two germline ends. The length of the CDR3 is 15 residues. Germline V gene lookup returns CDR1 LNHDA and CDR2 SQIVND (reference sequence). The CDR3 DNA is TGTGCCAGTAGTGGCCGAGTAGCGAGCACAGATACGCAGTATTTT. Protein sequence: CASSGRVASTDTQYF.

The chain has TRBV29-1 and TRBJ2-1, with D tentatively TRBD1 (6 bases). The CDR3 extends over 16 amino acids. Trimming took 2 bases from V and 2 from J, leaving 16 bases between them. CDR1 is SQVTM, CDR2 ANQGSEA, per germline. The CDR3 nucleotides are TGCAGCGTTGAAAAACCCGACAGGCGGACCTACAATGAGCAGTTCTTC. Its translation: CSVEKPDRRTYNEQFF.

The table lists this clonotype with a few counts. The CDR3 DNA sequence: TGTGCCAGCACAGGAGGGGTACGCCTATACTTC. Translation: CASTGGVRLYF. This rearrangement joins TRBV6-2 or TRBV6-3 to TRBJ2-5; possible D gene TRBD2, 6 bases. The V gene lost 7 bases and the J gene lost 14 bases, with 17 bases spanning the gap. The germline V gene encodes CDR1 MNHEY and CDR2 SVGEGT. CDR3 length equals 11 residues.

This chain links TRBV19 with TRBJ2-1, with 10 bases fitting TRBD2. The CDR3 spans 14 residues. Per the germline V gene, CDR1 is LNHDA and CDR2 is SQIVND (reference sequence). Germline trimming cut 6 bases from V and 8 bases from J; bases unmatched to any gene: 7. CDR3 region: CASRLAGGGDEQFF. CDR3 bases: TGTGCCAGTAGATTAGCGGGGGGTGGCGATGAGCAGTTCTTC.

The J gene is TRBJ1-2, the V gene TRBV28; 12 nucleotides line up with TRBD1. This CDR3 region has 17 residues. Germline-derived CDR1 and CDR2 are MDHEN and SYDVKM. Germline trimming cut 4 bases from V and 0 bases from J; bases unmatched to any gene: 6. The CDR3 loop reads CASSSGTGGPANYGYTF. In DNA, the CDR3 is TGTGCCAGCAGTTCCGGGACAGGGGGCCCCGCTAACTATGGCTACACCTTC.

This clonotype was counted many times. The chain carries TRBV7-8 and TRBJ2-1; D ambiguous. This CDR3 spans 14 amino acids. Trimming stripped 2 bases from V and 4 bases from J, with 9 bases between. Germline assignment: CDR1 SGHVS and CDR2 FQNEAQ. CDR3 sequence: CASSLIAGYNEQFF. The CDR3 DNA follows: TGTGCCAGCAGCTTAATTGCAGGATACAATGAGCAGTTCTTC.

Only one count was recorded for this clonotype. The chain combines TRBV11-3 with TRBJ1-1, with TRBD1 as a possible D gene (5 bases). CDR3 length: 15 amino acids. Germline CDR1 reads SGHNT; CDR2 reads YENEEA. V lost 5 bases and J 11 bases, leaving 24 bases between the germline ends. The CDR3 protein is CASSARDSVPGEAFF. The CDR3 nucleotides are TGTGCCAGCAGCGCTAGGGACTCCGTTCCGGGTGAGGCTTTCTTT.

The chain links TRBV20-1 to TRBJ2-7; perhaps TRBD1 as D (6 bases). CDR3 size: 12 residues. V lost 5 bases and J lost 6, with 14 bases in between. Germline assignment: CDR1 DFQATT and CDR2 SNEGSKA (reference sequence). The CDR3 nucleotides are TGCAGTGCTTCGGACAGCACCTGCGAGCAGTACTTC. It specifies CSASDSTCEQYF.

V and J are TRBV6-2 or TRBV6-3 and TRBJ1-5, with a tentative D call TRBD1 (5 bases). This CDR3 region has 13 residues. Germline V lookup: CDR1 MNHEY, CDR2 SVGEGT. Trimming shortened V by 10 bases and J by 5 bases, and 15 bases separated the two germline ends. For the CDR3, the DNA is TGTGCCACCAGGGCGGGGGGACATCAGCCCCAGCATTTT. Residues: CATRAGGHQPQHF.

This clonotype was seen a few times. The rearrangement links TRBV28 to TRBJ1-2; D remains ambiguous. The CDR3 is made up of 12 amino acids. V lost 7 bases to trimming and J lost 4 bases, with 10 bases between them. In germline, CDR1 is MDHEN, CDR2 SYDVKM. CDR3 in DNA: TGTGCCAGCATATCCCCAGTCTATGGCTACACCTTC. Amino acid sequence: CASISPVYGYTF.

With respect to this clonotype: The junction does not match germline at one end; this may be a read error. The chain links TRBV7-9 to TRBJ2-2; D may be TRBD2 (7 bases). The CDR3 covers 15 residues. The germline CDR1 and CDR2 sequences are SEHNR and FQNEAQ (reference sequence). CDR3 in amino acids: CASNLQGLPTGELFF. The CDR3 region has the DNA TGTGCCAGCAACTTACAGGGACTACCCACCGGGGAGCTGTTTTTT.

This clonotype was counted many times. This chain connects TRBV6-1 to TRBJ2-3; D perhaps matches TRBD2 (5 bases). CDR3 length: 13 amino acids. CDR1 is MNHNS and CDR2 is SASEGT in the germline V gene. V was trimmed by 3 bases and J by 6 bases, leaving 10 bases between them. The CDR3 protein is CASSEVVADTQYF. For the CDR3, the DNA is TGTGCCAGCAGTGAGGTTGTAGCGGATACGCAGTATTTT.

This clonotype turned up a few times. The gene calls are TRBV15 and TRBJ1-4, with TRBD1 matching over 9 bases. The CDR3 is made up of 15 amino acids. Germline V gene lookup returns CDR1 LNHNV and CDR2 YYDKDF (reference sequence). Losses at the gene ends were 3 bases for V and 7 bases for J; bases not matched to a gene: 6. In DNA, the CDR3 is TGTGCCACCAGCAGGGAGACAGGGGGAGGTGAAAAACTGTTTTTT. It translates to CATSRETGGGEKLFF.

The chain recombines TRBV18 with TRBJ2-2, with a weak D call TRBD2 (6 bases). This CDR3 has 12 residues. The germline CDR1 and CDR2 sequences are KGHSH and LQKENI. The V end was cut by 11 bases, the J end by 1 base, with 8 bases between. The CDR3 nucleotides read TGTGCCGGCGGGAAGAACACCGGGGAGCTGTTTTTT. It specifies CAGGKNTGELFF.

This clonotype was recorded many times. This sequence joins TRBV3-1 and TRBJ1-6, with D hard to call. The germline V gene encodes CDR1 LGHDT and CDR2 YNNKEL (reference sequence). V was clipped by 8 bases and J by 8 bases, with 10 bases between them. The CDR3 length is 12 residues. This chain's CDR3 is CASGRTDSPLHF. CDR3 sequence (DNA): TGTGCCAGCGGCCGCACCGATTCACCCCTCCACTTT.

On this clonotype itself: A much more abundant neighbour one base away suggests this may be a read error. The chain has TRBV12-3 or TRBV12-4 and TRBJ2-2, with 11 bases fitting TRBD2. This CDR3 comprises 15 residues. The CDR3 is CASSWLAGGTEELFF. CDR3 nucleotide sequence: TGTGCCAGCAGTTGGCTAGCGGGAGGTACCGAGGAGCTGTTTTTT.